This TCR beta chain was retrieved from a study of CD8 T cells in ankylosing spondylitis. MiXCR, run by TCRdb on the 5' RACE reads, gives a single entry per CDR3 protein. The sample records about 220,000 distinct CDR3 sequences, about a sixth being singletons. Study-level points and caveats: Disease-linked clones were found to be CD8+ and relatively rare in peripheral blood. Made up of about eight highly homologous variants, a TCR beta motif appeared characteristic of ankylosing spondylitis blood.

This CDR3 is 15 amino acids long. V shed 0 bases and J 3 bases; nucleotides not matched to a gene: 2. CDR1 and CDR2 (germline): MGHRA, YSYEKL. Concerning this clonotype: Its specificity is not known.

This sequence originates from a male donor with ankylosing spondylitis. Sequencing was performed on blood, either unsorted or a sorted T cell fraction (not recorded which). The chain carries TRBV4-1 and TRBJ2-7; 10 positions match TRBD2. This CDR3 reads CASSQDASGSYEQYF. The CDR3 bases are TGCGCCAGCAGCCAAGACGCTAGCGGGAGCTACGAGCAGTACTTC.